This paragraph reports one T cell receptor beta chain. Sequencing relied on immunoSEQ assay v3.0, run at survey level. Profiling relied on immunoSEQ multiplex PCR, and the TCRdb table lists in-frame clones only, not all of them. The table shows 25,000 to 35,000 clones, with just under 90% occurring only once. The data belong to a study of long-term antiretroviral therapy in people with HIV. The CDR3 runs to 15 residues. Germline trimming cut 7 bases from V and 0 bases from J; bases unmatched to any gene: 9. Per germline, CDR1 SGHNT and CDR2 YYREEE (reference sequence). The chain couples TRBV5-4 to TRBJ2-7; 8 bases align to TRBD2. This sequence was found in a man between 45 and 60 years old with HIV. Specimen: unsorted PBMCs, collected 3.2 years before starting antiretroviral therapy. The CDR3 is CASASGPNPSYEQYF. The DNA of the CDR3 is TGTGCCAGCGCTAGCGGGCCCAATCCCTCCTACGAGCAGTACTTC.